Here is one T cell receptor beta chain with its context. A few counts support this clonotype. Its antigen has not been determined. It has no much larger one-base neighbor in the sample; base qualities were not kept. Libraries came from 5' RACE. The sample was run on an Illumina HiSeq 2500. A second PCR of roughly 7 to 11 cycles was performed with a sample-barcoded 5' primer and a J-beta primer mix. Each TCR beta cDNA molecule received a unique molecular identifier from a template-switch 5' adaptor carrying 12 random nucleotides. At least 3 million CDR3-containing paired-end reads were obtained from each sample. All of the RNA was converted into first-strand cDNA using the Mint cDNA synthesis kit, with a TRBC-specific oligonucleotide serving as the primer. After uracil-DNA glycosylase treatment, a first 18-cycle PCR used universal primers M1SS and BC2_uni_R on all cDNA. The study's own analysis went as follows. Normalization of each sample was performed by random selection of 1 million high-quality reads, each carrying a distinct molecular identifier. Reads with shared molecular identifiers were discarded instead of being binned into consensus sequences. MiTCR, run with a Q25 quality threshold and the strictest error-elimination algorithm, handled CDR3 identification, clonotype clustering and error correction. A nonparametric unseen species model with Euler transformation was used to estimate a lower bound on total TCR beta diversity. Using fastp at Q25 and MiXCR, TCRdb reprocessed the public reads and kept productive beta chains. Rows merge per CDR3 protein into single entries with the most common DNA and genes. In this record, the V and J calls reflect TCRdb's handling and not the investigators' own analysis. The sample includes under 800,000 distinct CDR3 sequences, with around 20% observed a single time. The biggest ten clones account for roughly 3.6% of the sample.

The data stem from a study of blood T cells in healthy people across ages (dated by TCRdb to between 2014 and 2017). Describing the broader study: In model experiments, template switching captured roughly one uniquely barcoded TCR beta cDNA molecule for every two T cells. Using deep sequencing normalized with unique cDNA molecular identifiers, the study measured how TCR beta repertoire diversity changes with age. Four age groups were formed from the donors: young (average 16 years), middle-aged (around 41), aged (around 68) and long-lived (approximately 78). To avoid experimental bias, donors of different ages were distributed randomly across sequencing lanes. Using the same blood draw, the study looked at two additional independent replicas of 1 million unique cDNA reads for two donors, one aged 18 to 30 and the other aged 80 or older. The research as a whole found: The long-lived group showed more naive CD4+ T cells, fewer expanded clones and increased TCR diversity than the aged group, suggesting age selection. Estimates of total diversity from one million sequenced T cells were regarded as lower bounds and underestimates. Observed TCR beta diversity per million T cells fell roughly linearly with age, and a significant reduction was already apparent by age about 38. Donor CMV infection status was unknown, potentially confounding age-related changes in expanded clonotypes. The percentage of naive T cells measured by flow cytometry correlated strongly with observed TCR beta diversity. Because profiling used bulk unsorted PBMCs, naive and antigen-experienced compartments could not be compared conclusively.

Donors were about 36 systemically healthy Caucasian individuals from Russia aged roughly 6 to 100 years. Approximately 9 milliliters of peripheral blood were collected from each donor into EDTA-treated Vacutainer tubes. Ficoll-Paque density-gradient centrifugation was used to isolate PBMCs, with at least 7 million per sample. Trizol reagent was used to extract total RNA from the PBMCs, yielding at least 5.5 micrograms per sample. For every donor, flow cytometry on a PBMC aliquot measured the percentage of naive CD45RAhigh/CD27high T cells. V is clipped by 4 bases and J by 1 base, and the sequence between their germline boundaries is 9 bases long. The germline V gene (reference sequence) sets CDR1 to MNHEY and CDR2 to SMNVEV. The CDR3 has 14 amino acids, counting the end cysteine and phenylalanine. The CDR3 DNA has 42 bases and is translated from base 1.

The receptor was isolated from a man in his 70s in good health. The chain is made from TRBV27 and TRBJ2-3; the D gene is not confidently resolved. Sample: blood. The CDR3 in this case is CASSSPSGTDTQYF. In nucleotides, the sequence is TGTGCCAGCAGTTCCCCGAGTGGCACAGATACGCAGTATTTT.